These 15 T cell receptor beta chains share one sample of origin, sequenced in a study of shared clonotypes between healthy human individuals. CD45RO-negative CD8 cells positively selected for CCR7 made up the naive population, which excluded terminally differentiated effector memory CD45RA+ cells. Produced via immunoSEQ multiplex PCR; TCRdb's table is partial and in-frame only. Counted here are 1.5 million to 2.5 million clones, about 94% occurring once; the ten biggest clones make up 1% to 1.5%. The sample comprised naive CD8+ T cells sorted from blood. These receptor sequences come from a young man in good health.

The chain links TRBV19 to TRBJ2-7; D gene ambiguous. Germline CDR1 LNHDA, CDR2 SQIVND (reference sequence). The CDR3 totals 12 residues. Trimming stripped 5 bases from V and 2 bases from J, with 7 bases between. The CDR3 reads CASSPSTYEQYF. Written as DNA, the CDR3 is TGTGCCAGTAGTCCAAGCACCTACGAGCAGTACTTC.

The V call is TRBV4-1, the J call TRBJ2-1, with 10 bases that match TRBD2. The CDR3 is made up of 16 amino acids. CDR1 is MGHRA, CDR2 YSYEKL, per germline. V shed 0 bases and J 4 bases; nucleotides not matched to a gene: 3. The CDR3 DNA sequence: TGCGCCAGCAGCCAAGAGCGAGCGGGAGGGTACAATGAGCAGTTCTTC. Encoded protein: CASSQERAGGYNEQFF.

This rearrangement joins TRBV6-6 to TRBJ1-2; tentatively, D is TRBD1 (6 bases). Trimming stripped 7 bases from V and 6 bases from J, with 15 bases between. CDR3 length: 13 amino acids. The germline gives CDR1 MNHNY, CDR2 SVGAGI (reference sequence). The DNA of the CDR3 is TGTGCCAGCACCCAAACGCCAGGGGATGGCTACACCTTC. It specifies CASTQTPGDGYTF.

The V call is TRBV7-6, the J call TRBJ2-5, with D tentatively TRBD2 (7 bases). Trimming took off 2 bases at V and 5 bases at J, with 15 bases between the two ends. Germline values: CDR1 SGHVS, CDR2 FNYEAQ. This CDR3 contains 15 residues. The CDR3 sequence: CASSLTTGGRETQYF. DNA for the CDR3: TGTGCCAGCAGCTTAACGACGGGGGGCCGGGAGACCCAGTACTTC.

The chain uses TRBV19 and TRBJ1-1; 9 bases are a match to TRBD1. Per the germline V gene, CDR1 is LNHDA and CDR2 is SQIVND (reference sequence). J gave up 10 bases and V 6 bases, and 12 bases lay outside the gene matches. This CDR3 is built from 14 residues. CDR3: CASSRDRDRVRAFF. The CDR3 region has the DNA TGTGCCAGTAGCCGGGACAGGGATCGGGTCCGAGCTTTCTTT. The full variable domain, completed using reference TRBV19 and TRBJ1-1, is DGGITQSPKYLFRKEGQNVTLSCEQNLNHDAMYWYRQDPGQGLRLIYYSQIVNDFQKGDIAEGYSVSREKKESFPLTVTSAQKNPTAFYLCASSRDRDRVRAFFGQGTRLTVV.

V and J are TRBV6-6 and TRBJ2-1; D perhaps matches TRBD2 (5 bases). The CDR3 is 16 amino acids. Per germline, CDR1 MNHNY and CDR2 SVGAGI (reference sequence). Trimming pared 7 bases from V and 2 bases from J, leaving 18 bases between. This CDR3 reads CASTPGSPPTYNEQFF. CDR3 sequence (DNA): TGTGCCAGCACTCCGGGATCCCCCCCCACCTACAATGAGCAGTTCTTC.

In its sample, this clone was seen once. The rearrangement uses TRBV28 and TRBJ1-1; 9 positions match TRBD1. The germline V gene encodes CDR1 MDHEN and CDR2 SYDVKM. The V segment lost 8 bases and the J segment 0 bases; nucleotides outside the gene matches: 4. This CDR3 contains 14 residues. CDR3 sequence (DNA): TGTGCCAGCTGTTGGACAGGGGTGAACACTGAAGCTTTCTTT. Its translation: CASCWTGVNTEAFF.

V and J are TRBV29-1 and TRBJ2-7; no definite D call. Germline CDR1 is SQVTM and CDR2 is ANQGSEA. The CDR3 runs to 13 residues. V was shortened by 6 bases and J by 6 bases, with 18 bases between the two germline ends. The CDR3 nucleotides are TGCAGCGTCCACCCCCCAGGAATGACCGAGCAGTACTTC. Translating it yields CSVHPPGMTEQYF.

The chain combines TRBV6-5 with TRBJ2-7; no firm D call. Germline loops: CDR1 MNHEY, CDR2 SVGAGI. Trimming shortened V by 5 bases and J by 6 bases, and 8 bases separated the two germline ends. The CDR3 consists of 11 residues. The CDR3 nucleotides are TGTGCCAGCAGTGCTAGTGGCGAGCAGTACTTC. Translation: CASSASGEQYF.

The chain has TRBV11-2 and TRBJ1-1, with D possibly TRBD1 on 5 matching bases. The CDR3 is 14 residues long. V dropped 0 bases and J dropped 8 bases, with 13 bases sitting between them. Germline CDR1 reads SGHAT; CDR2 reads FQNNGV. In nucleotides, the CDR3 is TGTGCCAGCAGCTTAGACAGCGGGGCCCCCGAAGCTTTCTTT. Translation gives CASSLDSGAPEAFF.

V gene TRBV29-1 combines with J gene TRBJ2-1; D may be TRBD1 or TRBD2 (5 bases each). CDR3 length equals 14 residues. CDR1 and CDR2 from the germline V gene are SQVTM and ANQGSEA. Trimming stripped 7 bases from V and 0 bases from J, with 13 bases between. The DNA of the CDR3 is TGCAGCGCGGTAGGGACCGACTCCTACAATGAGCAGTTCTTC. Translation gives CSAVGTDSYNEQFF.

This rearrangement joins TRBV30 to TRBJ1-1; no firm D call. V was shortened by 2 bases and J by 5 bases, with 6 bases between the two germline ends. CDR3 length equals 11 residues. The germline V gene encodes CDR1 GTSNPN and CDR2 SVGIG (reference sequence). The DNA of the CDR3 is TGTGCCTGGAGTAGGGAAACTGAAGCTTTCTTT. As protein: CAWSRETEAFF.

In regard to this clone: Within the sample, other DNA sequences also encode this same CDR3. The V and J genes are TRBV30 and TRBJ1-5; maybe TRBD1 (6 bases). The CDR3 covers 15 residues. Germline V gene lookup returns CDR1 GTSNPN and CDR2 SVGIG (reference sequence). Trimming took 0 bases from V and 1 from J, leaving 10 bases between them. This CDR3 reads CAWSVGGASNQPQHF. CDR3 coding DNA: TGTGCCTGGAGTGTTGGGGGGGCCAGCAATCAGCCCCAGCATTTT. Drawing the rest from reference TRBV30 and TRBJ1-5, the complete variable domain is SQTIHQWPATLVQPVGSPLSLECTVEGTSNPNLYWYRQAAGRGLQLLFYSVGIGQISSEVPQNLSASRPQDRQFILSSKKLLLSDSGFYLCAWSVGGASNQPQHFGDGTRLSIL.

This clone is a singleton in its sample. The chain uses TRBV6-5 and TRBJ2-1; 8 positions agree with TRBD2. This CDR3 comprises 14 residues. With V trimmed by 2 bases and J by 4 bases, 1 base remained unmatched. CDR1 is MNHEY and CDR2 is SVGAGI in the germline V gene. The CDR3 DNA reads TGTGCCAGCAGTTACGGCGGGGGGTACAATGAGCAGTTCTTC. This translates into CASSYGGGYNEQFF.

V gene TRBV6-5 combines with J gene TRBJ2-1; maybe TRBD2 (5 bases). Germline lookup yields CDR1 MNHEY and CDR2 SVGAGI. With 6 bases removed from V and 0 bases from J, the gap between germline ends came to 12 bases. This CDR3 region has 15 residues. CDR3: CASSSRAGSYNEQFF. The DNA of the CDR3 is TGTGCCAGCAGCTCTAGGGCGGGCTCCTACAATGAGCAGTTCTTC.